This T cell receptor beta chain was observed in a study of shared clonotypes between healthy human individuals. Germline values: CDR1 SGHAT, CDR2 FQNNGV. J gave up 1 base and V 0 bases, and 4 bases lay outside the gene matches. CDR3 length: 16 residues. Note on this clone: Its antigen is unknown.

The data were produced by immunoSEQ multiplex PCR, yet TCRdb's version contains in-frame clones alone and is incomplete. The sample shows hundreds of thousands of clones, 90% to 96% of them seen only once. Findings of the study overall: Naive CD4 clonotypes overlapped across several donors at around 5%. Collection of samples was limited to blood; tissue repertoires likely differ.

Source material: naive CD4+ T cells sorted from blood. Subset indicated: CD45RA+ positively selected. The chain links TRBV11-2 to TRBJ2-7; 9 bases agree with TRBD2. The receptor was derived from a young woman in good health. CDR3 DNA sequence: TGTGCCAGCAGCTTAGATTCTAGCGGGATATCCTACGAGCAGTACTTC. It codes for CASSLDSSGISYEQYF.